This TCR beta chain appears in the sequencing data of a study of OX40 agonist ivuxolimab in advanced cancers. On the study more broadly: Dose-escalation cases comprised hepatocellular carcinoma, melanoma, renal cell or head and neck cancer. Notes on the study in general: Expanded peripheral T cells had an undetermined antigen specificity.

Sampling of blood occurred at baseline, cycle 4 day 1, and cycle 7 day 1. About this clone: What it binds is unknown.

Sequenced by immunoSEQ multiplex PCR; TCRdb stores in-frame clones only, minus some. The sample records fewer than 100,000 clones, roughly 84% being singletons. Germline V gene sequence: CDR1 MDHEN, CDR2 SYDVKM. Losses at the gene ends were 1 base for V and 0 bases for J; bases not matched to a gene: 4. This CDR3 spans 16 amino acids. The chain couples TRBV28 to TRBJ1-1; the match to TRBD1 covers 8 bases. The sequence was collected from an adult with an advanced solid tumor such as melanoma, head and neck, liver or kidney cancer. The source was CD4+ or CD8+ T cells sorted from blood, collected in a trial of the OX40 agonist ivuxolimab. The CDR3 DNA follows: TGTGCCAGCAGTTTATTTCAGGGGGCTTTGAACACTGAAGCTTTCTTT. Its protein product is CASSLFQGALNTEAFF. Looking up the rest from reference TRBV28 and TRBJ1-1 gives the full variable domain: DVKVTQSSRYLVKRTGEKVFLECVQDMDHENMFWYRQDPGLGLRLIYFSYDVKMKEKGDIPEGYSVSREKKERFSLILESASTNQTSMYLCASSLFQGALNTEAFFGQGTRLTVV.